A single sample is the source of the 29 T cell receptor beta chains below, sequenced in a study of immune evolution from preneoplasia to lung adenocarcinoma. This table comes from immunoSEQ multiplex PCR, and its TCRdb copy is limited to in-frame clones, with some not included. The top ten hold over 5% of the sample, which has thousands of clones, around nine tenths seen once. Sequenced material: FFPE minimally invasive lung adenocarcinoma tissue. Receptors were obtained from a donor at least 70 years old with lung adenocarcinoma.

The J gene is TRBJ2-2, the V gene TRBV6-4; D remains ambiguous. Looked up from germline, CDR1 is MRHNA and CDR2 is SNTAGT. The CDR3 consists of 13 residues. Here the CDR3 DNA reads TGTGCGAGCCCCATCCGGCGATCCGGGGAGCTGTTTTTT. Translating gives CASPIRRSGELFF.

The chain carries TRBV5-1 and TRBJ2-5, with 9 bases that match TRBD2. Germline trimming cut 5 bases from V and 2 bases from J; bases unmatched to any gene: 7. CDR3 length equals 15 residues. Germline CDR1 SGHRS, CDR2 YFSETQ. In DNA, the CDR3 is TGCGCCAGCAGAGTCAGCGGGAGGCGGCAAGAGACCCAGTACTTC. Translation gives CASRVSGRRQETQYF.

CDR3 bases: TGTGCCAGCAGCCACCTAGCGGGAGGCCCCAATGAGCAGTTCTTC. Translation gives CASSHLAGGPNEQFF. The chain joins TRBV6-6 to TRBJ2-1, with TRBD2 identical over 11 bases. This CDR3 is built from 15 residues. V lost 6 bases, J lost 6 bases, and 7 bases stayed unmatched. Germline V gene sequence: CDR1 MNHNY, CDR2 SVGAGI (reference sequence).

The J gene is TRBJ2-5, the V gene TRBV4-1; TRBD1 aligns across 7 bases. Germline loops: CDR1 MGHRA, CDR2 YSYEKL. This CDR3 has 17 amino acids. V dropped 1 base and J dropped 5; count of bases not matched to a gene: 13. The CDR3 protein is CASSQGSGEGAAETQYF. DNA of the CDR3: TGCGCCAGCAGCCAAGGGAGTGGAGAGGGGGCAGCGGAGACCCAGTACTTC.

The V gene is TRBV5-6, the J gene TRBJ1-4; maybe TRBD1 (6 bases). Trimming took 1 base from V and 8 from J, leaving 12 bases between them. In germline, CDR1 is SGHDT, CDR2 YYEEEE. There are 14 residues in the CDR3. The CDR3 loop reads CASSLWGAEEKLFF. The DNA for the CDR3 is TGTGCCAGCAGCTTGTGGGGGGCAGAAGAAAAACTGTTTTTT.

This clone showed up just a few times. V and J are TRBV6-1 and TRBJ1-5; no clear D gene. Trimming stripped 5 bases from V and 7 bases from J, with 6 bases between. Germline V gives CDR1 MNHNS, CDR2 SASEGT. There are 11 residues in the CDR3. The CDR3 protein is CASSPGQPQHF. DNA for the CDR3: TGTGCCAGCAGTCCTGGGCAGCCCCAGCATTTT.

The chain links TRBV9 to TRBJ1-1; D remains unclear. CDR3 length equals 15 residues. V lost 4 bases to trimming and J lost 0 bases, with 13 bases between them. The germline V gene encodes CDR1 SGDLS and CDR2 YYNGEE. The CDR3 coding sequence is TGTGCCAGCAGCCCCTACAGCCTAATGAACACTGAAGCTTTCTTT. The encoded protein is CASSPYSLMNTEAFF.

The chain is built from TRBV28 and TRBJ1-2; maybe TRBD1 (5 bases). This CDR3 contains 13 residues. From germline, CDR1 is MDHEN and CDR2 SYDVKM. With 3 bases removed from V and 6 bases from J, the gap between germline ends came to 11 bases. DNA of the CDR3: TGTGCCAGCAGTTTGGGTGGGGCTGATGGCTACACCTTC. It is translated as CASSLGGADGYTF.

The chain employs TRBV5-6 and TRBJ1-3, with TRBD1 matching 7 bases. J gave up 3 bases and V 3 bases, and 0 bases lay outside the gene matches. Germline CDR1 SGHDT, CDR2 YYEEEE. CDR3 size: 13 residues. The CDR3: CASSYRGGNTIYF. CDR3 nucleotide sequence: TGTGCCAGCAGCTACAGGGGTGGAAACACCATATATTTT.

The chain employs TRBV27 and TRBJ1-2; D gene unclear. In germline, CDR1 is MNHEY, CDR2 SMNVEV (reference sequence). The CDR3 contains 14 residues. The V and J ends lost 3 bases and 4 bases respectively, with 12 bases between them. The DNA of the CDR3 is TGTGCCAGCAGTTTCACCGGGAGCTTCTATGGCTACACCTTC. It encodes CASSFTGSFYGYTF.

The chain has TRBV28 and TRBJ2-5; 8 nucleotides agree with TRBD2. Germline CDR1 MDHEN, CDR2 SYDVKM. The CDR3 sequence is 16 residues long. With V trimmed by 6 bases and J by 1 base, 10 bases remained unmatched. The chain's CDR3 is CASRLTSGGGQETQYF. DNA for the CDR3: TGTGCCAGCAGGCTTACTAGCGGAGGGGGCCAAGAGACCCAGTACTTC.

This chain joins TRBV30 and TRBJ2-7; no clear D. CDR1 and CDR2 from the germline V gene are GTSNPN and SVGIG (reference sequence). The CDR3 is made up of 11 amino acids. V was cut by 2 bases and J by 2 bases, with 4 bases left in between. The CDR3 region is CAWSPAYEQYF. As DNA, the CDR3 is TGTGCCTGGAGTCCAGCCTACGAGCAGTACTTC.

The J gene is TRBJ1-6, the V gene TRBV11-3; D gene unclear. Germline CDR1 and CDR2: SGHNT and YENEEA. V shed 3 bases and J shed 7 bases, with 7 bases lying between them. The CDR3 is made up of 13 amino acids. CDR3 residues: CASSFYWNSPLHF. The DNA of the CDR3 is TGTGCCAGCAGCTTTTATTGGAATTCACCCCTCCACTTT.

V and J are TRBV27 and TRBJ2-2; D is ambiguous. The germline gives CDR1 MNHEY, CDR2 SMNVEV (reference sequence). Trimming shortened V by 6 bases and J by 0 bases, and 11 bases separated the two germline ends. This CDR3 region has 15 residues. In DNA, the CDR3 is TGTGCCAGCAGAAGACCCGGGCCGAACACCGGGGAGCTGTTTTTT. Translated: CASRRPGPNTGELFF.

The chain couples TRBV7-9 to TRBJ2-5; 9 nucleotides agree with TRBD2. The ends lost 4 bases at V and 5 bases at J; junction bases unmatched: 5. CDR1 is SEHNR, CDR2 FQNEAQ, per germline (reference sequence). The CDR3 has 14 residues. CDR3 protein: CASSSLAGEETQYF. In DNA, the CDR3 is TGTGCCAGCAGCTCGTTAGCGGGAGAGGAGACCCAGTACTTC.

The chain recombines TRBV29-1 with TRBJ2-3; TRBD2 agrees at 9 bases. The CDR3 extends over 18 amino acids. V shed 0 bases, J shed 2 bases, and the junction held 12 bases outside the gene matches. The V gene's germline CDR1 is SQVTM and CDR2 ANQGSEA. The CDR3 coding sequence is TGCAGCGTTGAAGAGGCGTCAGGGACTAGCACCTCCACAGATACGCAGTATTTT. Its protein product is CSVEEASGTSTSTDTQYF.

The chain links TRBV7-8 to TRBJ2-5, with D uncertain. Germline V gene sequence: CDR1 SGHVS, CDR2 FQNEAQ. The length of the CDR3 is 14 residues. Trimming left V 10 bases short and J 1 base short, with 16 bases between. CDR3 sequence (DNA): TGTGCCACGAGTGCAGGATGGGCCCAAGAGACCCAGTACTTC. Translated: CATSAGWAQETQYF.

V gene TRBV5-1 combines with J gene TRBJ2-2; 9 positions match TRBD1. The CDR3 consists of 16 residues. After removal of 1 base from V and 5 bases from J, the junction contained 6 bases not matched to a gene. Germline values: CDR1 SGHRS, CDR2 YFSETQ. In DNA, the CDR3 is TGCGCCAGCAGCTTGTTTCCGGGACAGGGAACCGGGGAGCTGTTTTTT. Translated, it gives CASSLFPGQGTGELFF.

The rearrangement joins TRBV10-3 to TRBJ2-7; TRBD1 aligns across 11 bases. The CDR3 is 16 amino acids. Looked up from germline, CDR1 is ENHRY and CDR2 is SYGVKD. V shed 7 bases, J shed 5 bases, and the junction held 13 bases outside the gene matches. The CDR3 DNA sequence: TGTGCCATCAAAGGGAGGGCGGGACAGGGGGTGAACGAGCAGTACTTC. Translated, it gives CAIKGRAGQGVNEQYF.

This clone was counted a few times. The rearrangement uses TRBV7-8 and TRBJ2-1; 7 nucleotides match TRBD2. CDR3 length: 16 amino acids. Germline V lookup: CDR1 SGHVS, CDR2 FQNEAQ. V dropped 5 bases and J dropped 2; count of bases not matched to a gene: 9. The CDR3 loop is CASSEEGLAAYNEQFF. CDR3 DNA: TGTGCCAGCAGCGAAGAAGGCCTAGCGGCCTACAATGAGCAGTTCTTC.

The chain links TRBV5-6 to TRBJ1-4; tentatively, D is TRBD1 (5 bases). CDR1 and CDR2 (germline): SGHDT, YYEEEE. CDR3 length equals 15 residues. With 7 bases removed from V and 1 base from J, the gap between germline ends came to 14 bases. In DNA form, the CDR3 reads TGTGCCAGCGGCCCCTTGGGGGAAACTAATGAAAAACTGTTTTTT. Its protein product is CASGPLGETNEKLFF.

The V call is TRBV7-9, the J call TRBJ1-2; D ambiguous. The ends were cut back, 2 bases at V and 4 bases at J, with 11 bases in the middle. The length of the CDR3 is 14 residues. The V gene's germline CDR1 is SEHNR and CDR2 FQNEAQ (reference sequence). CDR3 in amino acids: CASSLSFRTYGYTF. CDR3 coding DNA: TGTGCCAGCAGCTTATCCTTTCGAACCTATGGCTACACCTTC.

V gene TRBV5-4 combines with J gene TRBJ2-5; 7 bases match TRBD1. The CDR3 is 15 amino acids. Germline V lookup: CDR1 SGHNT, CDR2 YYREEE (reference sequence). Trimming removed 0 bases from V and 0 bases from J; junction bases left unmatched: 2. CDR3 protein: CASSLGGTDQETQYF. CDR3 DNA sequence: TGTGCCAGCAGCTTGGGGGGGACAGACCAAGAGACCCAGTACTTC.

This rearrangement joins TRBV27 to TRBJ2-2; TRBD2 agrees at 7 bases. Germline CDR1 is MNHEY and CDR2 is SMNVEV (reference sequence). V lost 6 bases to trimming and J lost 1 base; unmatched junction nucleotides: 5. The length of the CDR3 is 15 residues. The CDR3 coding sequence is TGTGCCAGCAGCCCAGCGGGGCTGAACACCGGGGAGCTGTTTTTT. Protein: CASSPAGLNTGELFF.

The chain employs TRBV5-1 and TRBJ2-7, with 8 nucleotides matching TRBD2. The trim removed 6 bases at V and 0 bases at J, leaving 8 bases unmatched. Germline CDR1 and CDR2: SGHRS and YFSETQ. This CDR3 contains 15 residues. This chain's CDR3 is CASTSTSGSSYEQYF. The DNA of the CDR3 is TGCGCCAGCACCTCAACTAGCGGAAGCTCCTACGAGCAGTACTTC.

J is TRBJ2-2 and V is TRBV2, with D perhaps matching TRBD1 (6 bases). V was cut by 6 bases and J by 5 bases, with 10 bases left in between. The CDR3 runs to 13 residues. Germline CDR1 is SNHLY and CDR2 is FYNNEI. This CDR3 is CASREQGTGELFF. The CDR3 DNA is TGTGCCAGCAGGGAACAGGGAACCGGGGAGCTGTTTTTT.

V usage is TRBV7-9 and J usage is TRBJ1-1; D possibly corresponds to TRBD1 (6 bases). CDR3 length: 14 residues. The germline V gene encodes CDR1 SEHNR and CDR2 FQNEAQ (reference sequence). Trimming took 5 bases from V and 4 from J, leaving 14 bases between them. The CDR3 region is CASSPVGGATEAFF. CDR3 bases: TGTGCCAGCAGCCCCGTCGGGGGGGCCACTGAAGCTTTCTTT.

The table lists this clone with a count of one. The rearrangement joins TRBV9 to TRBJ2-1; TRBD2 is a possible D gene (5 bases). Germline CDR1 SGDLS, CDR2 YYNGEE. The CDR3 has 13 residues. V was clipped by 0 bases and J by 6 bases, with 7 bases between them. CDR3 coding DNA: TGTGCCAGCAGCGTAGAGGACTTCAATGAGCAGTTCTTC. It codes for CASSVEDFNEQFF. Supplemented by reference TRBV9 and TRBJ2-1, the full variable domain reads DSGVTQTPKHLITATGQRVTLRCSPRSGDLSVYWYQQSLDQGLQFLIQYYNGEERAKGNILERFSAQQFPDLHSELNLSSLELGDSALYFCASSVEDFNEQFFGPGTRLTVL.

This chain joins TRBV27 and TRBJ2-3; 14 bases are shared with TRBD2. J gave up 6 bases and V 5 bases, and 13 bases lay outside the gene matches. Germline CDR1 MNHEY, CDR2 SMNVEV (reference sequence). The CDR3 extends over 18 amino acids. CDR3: CASSLYGGGLAGVDTQYF. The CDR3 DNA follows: TGTGCCAGCAGTCTATATGGGGGGGGACTAGCGGGAGTCGATACGCAGTATTTT.